Given below is one T cell receptor (beta chain) in context. Its matching antigen is unknown. This entry belongs to a study of Graves' ophthalmopathy and Graves' hyperthyroidism. Turning to the study itself: The blood sample was drawn at first diagnosis and before any treatment. Study results and caveats: Blood shared most expanded thyroid clonotypes above 0.001 frequency. Sensitivity reached less than 71% and specificity approximately 72% when the model predicted ophthalmopathy progression.

RNA transcripts were the source from which TCR beta CDR3 regions were amplified. Second-round multiplex PCR came after first-round RT-PCR with HTBI primers. From the multiplex PCR reads, TCRdb called clonotypes with MiXCR, one entry per CDR3 protein. In the table there are around 40,000 distinct CDR3 sequences, around 52% of which are singletons. Patients were left out if they had other autoimmune diseases, uncontrolled infections, pregnancy or lactation. The CDR3 covers 11 residues. V shed 11 bases and J 0 bases; nucleotides not matched to a gene: 0. Germline V CDR1 and CDR2: SNHLY, FYNNEI. This clonotype originated in an adult man with Graves' ophthalmopathy. Sequencing was carried out using peripheral blood. The chain has TRBV2 and TRBJ2-5; TRBD1 agrees at 7 bases. Written as DNA, the CDR3 is TGTGCCGGACAGGACCAAGAGACCCAGTACTTC. Protein product: CAGQDQETQYF. Looking up the rest from reference TRBV2 and TRBJ2-5 gives the full variable domain: EPEVTQTPSHQVTQMGQEVILRCVPISNHLYFYWYRQILGQKVEFLVSFYNNEISEKSEIFDDQFSVERPDGSNFTLKIRSTKLEDSAMYFCAGQDQETQYFGPGTRLLVL.